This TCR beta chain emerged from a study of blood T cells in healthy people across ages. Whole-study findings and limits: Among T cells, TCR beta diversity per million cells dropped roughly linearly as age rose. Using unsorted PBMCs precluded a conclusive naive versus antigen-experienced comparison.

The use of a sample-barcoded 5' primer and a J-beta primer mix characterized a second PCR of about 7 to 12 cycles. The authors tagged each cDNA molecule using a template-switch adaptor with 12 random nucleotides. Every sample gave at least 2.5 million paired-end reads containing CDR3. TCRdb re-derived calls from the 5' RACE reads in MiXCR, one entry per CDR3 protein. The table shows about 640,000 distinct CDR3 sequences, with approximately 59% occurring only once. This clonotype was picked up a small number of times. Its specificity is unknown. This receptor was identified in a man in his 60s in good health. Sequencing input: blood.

The CDR3: CASSLVSGVLTF. The CDR3 coding sequence is TGTGCCAGCAGTTTAGTTTCTGGGGTCCTGACTTTC. The chain links TRBV12-3 or TRBV12-4 to TRBJ2-6; no definite D call. The CDR3 is 12 residues long. The V gene lost 1 base and the J gene lost 13 bases, with 8 bases spanning the gap.